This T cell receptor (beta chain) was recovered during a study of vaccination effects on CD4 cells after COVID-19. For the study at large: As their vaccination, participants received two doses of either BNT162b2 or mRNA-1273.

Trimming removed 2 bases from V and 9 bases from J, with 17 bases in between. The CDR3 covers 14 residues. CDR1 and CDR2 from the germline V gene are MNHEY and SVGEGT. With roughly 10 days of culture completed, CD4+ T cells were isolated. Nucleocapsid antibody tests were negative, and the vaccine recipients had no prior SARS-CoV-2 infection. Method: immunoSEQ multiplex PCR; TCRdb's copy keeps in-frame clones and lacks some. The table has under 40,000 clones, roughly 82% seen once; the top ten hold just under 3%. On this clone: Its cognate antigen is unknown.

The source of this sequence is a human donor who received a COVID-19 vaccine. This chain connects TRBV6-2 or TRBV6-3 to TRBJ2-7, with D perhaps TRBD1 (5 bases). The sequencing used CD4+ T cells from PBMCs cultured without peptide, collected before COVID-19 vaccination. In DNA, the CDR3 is TGTGCCAGCAGTTACGGGGCCAATATTCCGAGGCAGTACGTC. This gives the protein CASSYGANIPRQYV.